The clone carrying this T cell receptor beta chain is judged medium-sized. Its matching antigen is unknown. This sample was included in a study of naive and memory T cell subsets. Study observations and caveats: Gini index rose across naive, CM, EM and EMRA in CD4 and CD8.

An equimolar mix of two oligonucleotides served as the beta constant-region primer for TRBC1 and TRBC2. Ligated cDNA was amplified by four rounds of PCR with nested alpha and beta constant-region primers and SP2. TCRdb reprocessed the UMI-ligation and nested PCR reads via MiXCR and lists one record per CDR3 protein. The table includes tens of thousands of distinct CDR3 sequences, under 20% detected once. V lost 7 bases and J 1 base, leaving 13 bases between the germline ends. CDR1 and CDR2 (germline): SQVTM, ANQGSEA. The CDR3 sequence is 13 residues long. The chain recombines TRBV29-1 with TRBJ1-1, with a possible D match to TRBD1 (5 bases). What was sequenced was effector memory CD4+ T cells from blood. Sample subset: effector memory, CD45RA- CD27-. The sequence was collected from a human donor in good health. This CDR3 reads CSAGRDQNTEAFF. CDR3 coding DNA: TGCAGCGCGGGACGGGACCAGAACACTGAAGCTTTCTTT.